These T cell receptor beta chains were read from a single sample in a study of Graves' ophthalmopathy and Graves' hyperthyroidism. TCRdb analysed the multiplex PCR reads with MiXCR anew, one entry per CDR3 protein. The sample records about 1.1 million distinct CDR3 sequences, about 36% being singletons. The sequencing sample was made of peripheral blood or thyroid tissue (not recorded which). The receptors derive from an adult man with Graves' hyperthyroidism. Each CDR3 is given with its conserved first and last residue. Each record gives: clone size, V gene, J gene, D gene, CDR3 protein, CDR3 DNA. A D gene is named only where the DNA matches it firmly. Only some rows state a clone size, as once, few, many or a class for expanded clones.

abundance: many
v_gene: TRBV11-2
j_gene: TRBJ2-7
d_gene: .
CDR3aa: CASSLGLTYEQYF
CDR3nt: TGTGCCAGCAGCTTAGGACTGACCTACGAGCAGTACTTC

abundance: .
v_gene: TRBV7-2
j_gene: TRBJ2-5
d_gene: TRBD1
CDR3aa: CASSSDRVSGSYGQYF
CDR3nt: TGTGCCAGCAGCTCCGACAGGGTCTCGGGTTCCTACGGGCAGTACTTC

abundance: .
v_gene: TRBV24-1
j_gene: TRBJ1-2
d_gene: .
CDR3aa: CATGQPGEFGYIF
CDR3nt: TGTGCCACCGGCCAGCCGGGGGAATTTGGCTACATCTTC

abundance: .
v_gene: TRBV29-1
j_gene: TRBJ1-1
d_gene: TRBD1
CDR3aa: CSVAKYRGASTEAFF
CDR3nt: TGCAGCGTAGCGAAATACAGGGGGGCGAGCACTGAAGCTTTCTTT

abundance: .
v_gene: TRBV20-1
j_gene: TRBJ2-7
d_gene: .
CDR3aa: CSARPTGTYEQYF
CDR3nt: TGCAGTGCTAGACCGACAGGCACCTACGAGCAGTACTTC

abundance: .
v_gene: TRBV7-9
j_gene: TRBJ2-5
d_gene: .
CDR3aa: CASAVQETQYF
CDR3nt: TGTGCCAGCGCAGTCCAAGAGACCCAGTACTTC

abundance: .
v_gene: TRBV6-2/TRBV6-3
j_gene: TRBJ1-5
d_gene: TRBD1
CDR3aa: CASSNRGPQHF
CDR3nt: TGTGCCAGCAGTAACAGGGGGCCCCAGCATTTT

abundance: many
v_gene: TRBV10-1
j_gene: TRBJ2-7
d_gene: .
CDR3aa: CASSEDSNKVYEQYF
CDR3nt: TGCGCCAGCAGTGAGGATTCAAACAAGGTCTACGAGCAGTACTTC

abundance: .
v_gene: TRBV10-3
j_gene: TRBJ2-5
d_gene: TRBD2
CDR3aa: CAISAGGTQETQYF
CDR3nt: TGTGCCATCAGCGCGGGGGGGACCCAAGAGACCCAGTACTTC

abundance: .
v_gene: TRBV11-1
j_gene: TRBJ1-2
d_gene: .
CDR3aa: CASVGSLYGYTF
CDR3nt: TGTGCCAGCGTCGGGTCCCTCTATGGCTACACCTTC

abundance: .
v_gene: TRBV10-3
j_gene: TRBJ2-2
d_gene: TRBD2
CDR3aa: CAIRGLAGNTGELSW
CDR3nt: TGTGCCATCAGGGGACTAGCGGGTAACACCGGGGAGCTGTCTTGG

abundance: many
v_gene: TRBV2
j_gene: TRBJ2-5
d_gene: TRBD1
CDR3aa: CASDDRGDETQYF
CDR3nt: TGTGCCAGCGATGACAGGGGCGATGAGACCCAGTACTTC

abundance: many
v_gene: TRBV15
j_gene: TRBJ1-6
d_gene: .
CDR3aa: CATSRDLWVRTYNSPLHF
CDR3nt: TGTGCCACCAGCAGAGACTTATGGGTGAGGACCTATAATTCACCCCTCCACTTT

abundance: few
v_gene: TRBV20-1
j_gene: TRBJ2-5
d_gene: .
CDR3aa: CSAGHWETQYF
CDR3nt: TGCAGTGCTGGCCACTGGGAGACCCAGTACTTC

abundance: .
v_gene: TRBV20-1
j_gene: TRBJ2-7
d_gene: .
CDR3aa: CSARDLSRTYKQYF
CDR3nt: TGCAGTGCTAGAGATCTTAGCAGAACCTACAAGCAGTACTTC